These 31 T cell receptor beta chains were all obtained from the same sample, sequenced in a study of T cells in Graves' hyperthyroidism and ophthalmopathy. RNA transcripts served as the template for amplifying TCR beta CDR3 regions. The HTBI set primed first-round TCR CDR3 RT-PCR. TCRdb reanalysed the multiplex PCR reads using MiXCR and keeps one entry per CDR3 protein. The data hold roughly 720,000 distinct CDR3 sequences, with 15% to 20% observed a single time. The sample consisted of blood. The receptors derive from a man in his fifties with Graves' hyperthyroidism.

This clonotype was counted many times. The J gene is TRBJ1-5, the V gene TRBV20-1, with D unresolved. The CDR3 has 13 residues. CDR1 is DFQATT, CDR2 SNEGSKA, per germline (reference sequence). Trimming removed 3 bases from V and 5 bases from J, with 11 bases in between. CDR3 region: CSASNKRDQPQHF. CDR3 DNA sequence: TGCAGTGCTAGTAACAAACGCGATCAGCCCCAGCATTTT.

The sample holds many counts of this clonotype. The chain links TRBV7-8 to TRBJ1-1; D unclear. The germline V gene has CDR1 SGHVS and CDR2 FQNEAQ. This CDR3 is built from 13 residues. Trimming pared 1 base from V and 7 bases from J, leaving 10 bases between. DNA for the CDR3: TGTGCCAGCAGCTTAGGAGGACGGGATGAAGCTTTCTTT. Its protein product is CASSLGGRDEAFF. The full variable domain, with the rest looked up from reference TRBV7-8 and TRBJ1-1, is GAGVSQSPRYKVAKRGQDVALRCDPISGHVSLFWYQQALGQGPEFLTYFQNEAQLDKSGLPSDRFFAERPEGSVSTLKIQRTQQEDSAVYLCASSLGGRDEAFFGQGTRLTVV.

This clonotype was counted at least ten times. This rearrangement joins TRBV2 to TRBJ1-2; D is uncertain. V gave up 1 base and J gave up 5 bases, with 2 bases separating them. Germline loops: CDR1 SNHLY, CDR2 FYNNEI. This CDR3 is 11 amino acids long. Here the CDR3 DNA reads TGTGCCAGCAGTGAAGAGTATGGCTACACCTTC. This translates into CASSEEYGYTF.

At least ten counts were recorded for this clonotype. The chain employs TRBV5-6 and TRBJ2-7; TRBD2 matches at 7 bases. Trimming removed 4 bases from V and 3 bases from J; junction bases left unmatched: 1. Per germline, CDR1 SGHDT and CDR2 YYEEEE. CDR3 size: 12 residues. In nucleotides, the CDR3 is TGTGCCAGCAGCGGCGGGGGCTACGAGCAGTACTTC. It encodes CASSGGGYEQYF. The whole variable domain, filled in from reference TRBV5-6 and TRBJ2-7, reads DAGVTQSPTHLIKTRGQQVTLRCSPKSGHDTVSWYQQALGQGPQFIFQYYEEEERQRGNFPDRFSGHQFPNYSSELNVNALLLGDSALYLCASSGGGYEQYFGPGTRLTVT.

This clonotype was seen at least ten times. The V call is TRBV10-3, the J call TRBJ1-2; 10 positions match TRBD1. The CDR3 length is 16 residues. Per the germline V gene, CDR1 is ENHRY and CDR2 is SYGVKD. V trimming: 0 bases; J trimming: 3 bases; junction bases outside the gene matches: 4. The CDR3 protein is CAISESTGGAYYGYTF. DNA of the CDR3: TGTGCCATCAGTGAGTCGACAGGGGGCGCATACTATGGCTACACCTTC.

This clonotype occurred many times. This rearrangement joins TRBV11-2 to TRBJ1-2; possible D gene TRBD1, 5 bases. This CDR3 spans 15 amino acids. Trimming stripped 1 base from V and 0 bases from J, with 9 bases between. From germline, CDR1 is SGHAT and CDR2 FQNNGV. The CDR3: CASSLAGTSNYGYTF. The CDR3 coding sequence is TGTGCCAGCAGCTTAGCCGGGACGTCTAACTATGGCTACACCTTC.

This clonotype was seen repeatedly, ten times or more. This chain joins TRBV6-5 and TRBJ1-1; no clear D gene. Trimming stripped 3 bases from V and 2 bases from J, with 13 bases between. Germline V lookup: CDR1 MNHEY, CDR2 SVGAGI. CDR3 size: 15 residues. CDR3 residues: CASSYRREYNTEAFF. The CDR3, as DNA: TGTGCCAGCAGTTATCGGAGGGAGTATAACACTGAAGCTTTCTTT.

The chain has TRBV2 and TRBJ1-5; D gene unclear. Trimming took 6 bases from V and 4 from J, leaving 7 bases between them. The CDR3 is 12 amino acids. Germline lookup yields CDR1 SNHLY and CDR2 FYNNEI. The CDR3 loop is CASSRPNQPQHF. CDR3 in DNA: TGTGCCAGCAGCCGCCCGAATCAGCCCCAGCATTTT.

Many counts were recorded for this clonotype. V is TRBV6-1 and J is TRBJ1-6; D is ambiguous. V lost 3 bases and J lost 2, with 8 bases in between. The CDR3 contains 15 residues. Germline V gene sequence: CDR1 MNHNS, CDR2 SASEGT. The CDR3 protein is CASSEVAAYNSPLHF. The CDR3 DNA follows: TGTGCCAGCAGTGAGGTGGCCGCCTATAATTCACCCCTCCACTTT.

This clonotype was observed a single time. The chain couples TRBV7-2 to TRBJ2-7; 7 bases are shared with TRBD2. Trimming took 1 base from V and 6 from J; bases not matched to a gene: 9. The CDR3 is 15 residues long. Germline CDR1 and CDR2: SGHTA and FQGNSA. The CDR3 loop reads CASSLVGGSTTEQYF. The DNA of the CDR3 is TGTGCCAGCAGCTTAGTCGGCGGGAGTACAACCGAGCAGTACTTC.

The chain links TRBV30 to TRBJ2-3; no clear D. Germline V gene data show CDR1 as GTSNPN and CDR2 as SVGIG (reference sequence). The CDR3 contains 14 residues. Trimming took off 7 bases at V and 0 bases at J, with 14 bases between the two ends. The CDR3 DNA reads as TGTGCCTCCCCCCGACTGGAGAGCACAGATACGCAGTATTTT. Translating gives CASPRLESTDTQYF.

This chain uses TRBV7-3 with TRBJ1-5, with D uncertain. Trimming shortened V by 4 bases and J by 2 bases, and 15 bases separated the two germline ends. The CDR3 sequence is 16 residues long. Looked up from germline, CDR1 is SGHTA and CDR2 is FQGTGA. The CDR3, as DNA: TGTGCCAGCAGCTCCCATTCGGGCTTGGGCAATCAGCCCCAGCATTTT. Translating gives CASSSHSGLGNQPQHF. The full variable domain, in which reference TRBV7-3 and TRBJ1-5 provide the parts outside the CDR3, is GAGVSQTPSNKVTEKGKYVELRCDPISGHTALYWYRQSLGQGPEFLIYFQGTGAADDSGLPNDRFFAVRPEGSVSTLKIQRTERGDSAVYLCASSSHSGLGNQPQHFGDGTRLSIL.

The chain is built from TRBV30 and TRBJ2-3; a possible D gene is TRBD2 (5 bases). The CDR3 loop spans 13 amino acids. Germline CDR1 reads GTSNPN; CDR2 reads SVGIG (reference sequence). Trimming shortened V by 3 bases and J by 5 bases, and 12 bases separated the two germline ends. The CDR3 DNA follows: TGTGCCTGGAGCTTACTAGTCGGAGATACGCAGTATTTT. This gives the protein CAWSLLVGDTQYF.

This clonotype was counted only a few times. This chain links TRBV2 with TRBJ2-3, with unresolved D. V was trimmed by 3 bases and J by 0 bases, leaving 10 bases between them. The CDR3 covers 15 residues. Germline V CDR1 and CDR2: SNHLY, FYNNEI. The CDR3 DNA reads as TGTGCCAGCAGTGATTTAGGCAGCAGCACAGATACGCAGTATTTT. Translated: CASSDLGSSTDTQYF.

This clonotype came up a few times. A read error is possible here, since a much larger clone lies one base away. The CDR3 region has the DNA TGTGCCAGCAGTGGAGGGAATCGCTATGGCTACACCTTC. Amino acids: CASSGGNRYGYTF. The V gene is TRBV28, the J gene TRBJ1-2; D is uncertain. The CDR3 runs 13 residues. Germline V gene sequence: CDR1 MDHEN, CDR2 SYDVKM. V lost 5 bases and J 4 bases, leaving 11 bases between the germline ends.

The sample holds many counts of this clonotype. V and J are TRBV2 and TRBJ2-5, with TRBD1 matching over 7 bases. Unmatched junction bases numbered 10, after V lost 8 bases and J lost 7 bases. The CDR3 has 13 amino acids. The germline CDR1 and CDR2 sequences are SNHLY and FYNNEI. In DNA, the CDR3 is TGTGCCAGCGTGGGACAGCCTCGGGGGACCCAGTACTTC. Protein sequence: CASVGQPRGTQYF. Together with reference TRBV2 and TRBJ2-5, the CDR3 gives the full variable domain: EPEVTQTPSHQVTQMGQEVILRCVPISNHLYFYWYRQILGQKVEFLVSFYNNEISEKSEIFDDQFSVERPDGSNFTLKIRSTKLEDSAMYFCASVGQPRGTQYFGPGTRLLVL.

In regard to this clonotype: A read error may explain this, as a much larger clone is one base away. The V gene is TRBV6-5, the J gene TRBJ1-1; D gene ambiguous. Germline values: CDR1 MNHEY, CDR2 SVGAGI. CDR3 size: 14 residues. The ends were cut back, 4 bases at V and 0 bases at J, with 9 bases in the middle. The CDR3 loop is CASSSERMNTEAFF. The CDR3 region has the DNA TGTGCCAGCAGTTCGGAAAGAATGAACACTGAAGCTTTCTTT.

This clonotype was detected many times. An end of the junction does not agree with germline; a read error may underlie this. CDR3 loop: CASRRLLNQQFF. Written as DNA, the CDR3 is TGTGCCAGCAGGAGACTCCTCAATCAGCAGTTCTTC. The rearrangement uses TRBV2 and TRBJ2-1; unclear D gene. The CDR3 is 12 amino acids. Germline V lookup: CDR1 SNHLY, CDR2 FYNNEI. The full variable domain, in which reference TRBV2 and TRBJ2-1 provide the parts outside the CDR3, is EPEVTQTPSHQVTQMGQEVILRCVPISNHLYFYWYRQILGQKVEFLVSFYNNEISEKSEIFDDQFSVERPDGSNFTLKIRSTKLEDSAMYFCASRRLLNQQFFGPGTRLTVL.

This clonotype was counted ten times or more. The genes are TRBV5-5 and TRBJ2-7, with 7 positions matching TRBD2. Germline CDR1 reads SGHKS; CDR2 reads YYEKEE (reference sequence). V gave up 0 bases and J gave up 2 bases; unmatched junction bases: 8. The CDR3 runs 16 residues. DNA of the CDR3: TGTGCCAGCAGCTTGGGAGCTAGCGGAATTGCCTACGAGCAGTACTTC. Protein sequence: CASSLGASGIAYEQYF.

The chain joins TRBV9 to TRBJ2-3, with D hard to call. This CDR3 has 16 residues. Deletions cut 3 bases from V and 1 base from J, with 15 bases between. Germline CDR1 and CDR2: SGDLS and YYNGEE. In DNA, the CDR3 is TGTGCCAGCAGCGCCCAAGGCGGTTATGGCACAGATACGCAGTATTTT. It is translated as CASSAQGGYGTDTQYF. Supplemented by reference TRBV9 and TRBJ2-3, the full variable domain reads DSGVTQTPKHLITATGQRVTLRCSPRSGDLSVYWYQQSLDQGLQFLIQYYNGEERAKGNILERFSAQQFPDLHSELNLSSLELGDSALYFCASSAQGGYGTDTQYFGPGTRLTVL.

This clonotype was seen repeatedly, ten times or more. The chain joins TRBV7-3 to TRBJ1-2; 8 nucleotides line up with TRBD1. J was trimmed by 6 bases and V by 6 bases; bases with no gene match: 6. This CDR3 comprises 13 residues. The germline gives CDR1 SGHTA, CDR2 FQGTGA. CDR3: CASSRIQGDGYTF. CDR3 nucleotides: TGTGCCAGCAGTCGTATACAGGGGGATGGCTACACCTTC.

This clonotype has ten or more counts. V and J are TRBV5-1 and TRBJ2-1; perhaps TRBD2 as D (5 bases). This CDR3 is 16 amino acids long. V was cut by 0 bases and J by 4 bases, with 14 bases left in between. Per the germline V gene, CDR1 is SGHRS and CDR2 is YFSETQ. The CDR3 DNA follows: TGCGCCAGCAGCTTGGTGGCACCGGGGATTTACAATGAGCAGTTCTTC. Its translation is CASSLVAPGIYNEQFF.

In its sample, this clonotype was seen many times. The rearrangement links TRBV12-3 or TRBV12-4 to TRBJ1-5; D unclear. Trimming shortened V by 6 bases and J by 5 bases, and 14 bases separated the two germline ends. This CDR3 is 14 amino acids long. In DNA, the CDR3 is TGTGCCAGCAGCCACGGTCGAAACGATCAGCCCCAGCATTTT. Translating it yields CASSHGRNDQPQHF.

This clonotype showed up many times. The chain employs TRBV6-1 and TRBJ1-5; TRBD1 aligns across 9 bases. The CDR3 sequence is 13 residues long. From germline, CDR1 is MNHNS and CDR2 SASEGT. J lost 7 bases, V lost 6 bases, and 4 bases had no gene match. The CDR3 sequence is CASRTGTGQPQHF. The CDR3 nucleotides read TGTGCCAGCAGGACAGGGACAGGGCAGCCCCAGCATTTT.

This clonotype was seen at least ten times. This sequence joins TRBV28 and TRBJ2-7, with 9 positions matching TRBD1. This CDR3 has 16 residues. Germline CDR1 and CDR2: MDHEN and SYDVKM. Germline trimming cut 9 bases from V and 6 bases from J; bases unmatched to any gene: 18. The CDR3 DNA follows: TGTGCCAGTGGGCCCGAGCTCGGACAGGGGCTATTCGAGCAGTACTTC. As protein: CASGPELGQGLFEQYF.

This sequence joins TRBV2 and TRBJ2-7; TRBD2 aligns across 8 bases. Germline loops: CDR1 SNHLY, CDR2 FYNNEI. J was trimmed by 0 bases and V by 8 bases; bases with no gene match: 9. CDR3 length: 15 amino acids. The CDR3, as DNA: TGTGCCAGCGGGACTAGACGAACAAGCTCCTACGAGCAGTACTTC. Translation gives CASGTRRTSSYEQYF. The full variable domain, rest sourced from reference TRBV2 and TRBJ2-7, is EPEVTQTPSHQVTQMGQEVILRCVPISNHLYFYWYRQILGQKVEFLVSFYNNEISEKSEIFDDQFSVERPDGSNFTLKIRSTKLEDSAMYFCASGTRRTSSYEQYFGPGTRLTVT.

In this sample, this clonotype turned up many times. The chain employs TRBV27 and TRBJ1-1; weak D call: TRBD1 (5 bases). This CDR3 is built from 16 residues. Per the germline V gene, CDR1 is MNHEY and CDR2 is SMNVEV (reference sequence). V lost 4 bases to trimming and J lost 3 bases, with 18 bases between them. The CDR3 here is CASSSIPGRRDTEAFF. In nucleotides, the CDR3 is TGTGCCAGCAGTTCCATCCCGGGGCGTCGGGACACTGAAGCTTTCTTT.

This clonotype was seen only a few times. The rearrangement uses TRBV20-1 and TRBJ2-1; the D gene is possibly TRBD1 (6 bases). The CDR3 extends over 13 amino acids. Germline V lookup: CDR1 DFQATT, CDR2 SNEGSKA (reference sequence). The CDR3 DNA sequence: TGCACTCAACAGGGAAGCTCCTACAATGAGCAGTTCTTC. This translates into CTQQGSSYNEQFF.

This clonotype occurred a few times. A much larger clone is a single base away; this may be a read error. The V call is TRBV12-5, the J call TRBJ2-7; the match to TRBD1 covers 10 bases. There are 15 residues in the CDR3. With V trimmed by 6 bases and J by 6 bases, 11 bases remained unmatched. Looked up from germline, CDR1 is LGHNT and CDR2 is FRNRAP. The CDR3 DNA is TGTGCTAGTGGATACCTGACAGGGGGCCATGTCGAGCAGTACTTC. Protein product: CASGYLTGGHVEQYF. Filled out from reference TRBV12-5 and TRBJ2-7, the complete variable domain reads DARVTQTPRHKVTEMGQEVTMRCQPILGHNTVFWYRQTMMQGLELLAYFRNRAPLDDSGMPKDRFSAEMPDATLATLKIQPSEPRDSAVYFCASGYLTGGHVEQYFGPGTRLTVT.

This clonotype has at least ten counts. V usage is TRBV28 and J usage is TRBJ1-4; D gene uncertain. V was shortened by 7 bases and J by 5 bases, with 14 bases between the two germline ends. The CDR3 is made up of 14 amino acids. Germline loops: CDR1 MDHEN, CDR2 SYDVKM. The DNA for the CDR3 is TGTGCCAGCAATGAACAACACCCCAATGAAAAACTGTTTTTT. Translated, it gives CASNEQHPNEKLFF. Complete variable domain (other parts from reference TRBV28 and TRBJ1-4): DVKVTQSSRYLVKRTGEKVFLECVQDMDHENMFWYRQDPGLGLRLIYFSYDVKMKEKGDIPEGYSVSREKKERFSLILESASTNQTSMYLCASNEQHPNEKLFFGSGTQLSVL.

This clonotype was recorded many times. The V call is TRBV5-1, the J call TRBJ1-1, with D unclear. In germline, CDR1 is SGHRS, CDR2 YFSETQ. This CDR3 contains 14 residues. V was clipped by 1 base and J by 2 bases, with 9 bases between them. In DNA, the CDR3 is TGCGCCAGCAGCTTGTTTCAGTCAAACACTGAAGCTTTCTTT. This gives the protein CASSLFQSNTEAFF.